These 2 T cell receptor beta chains were all obtained from the same sample, sequenced in a study of beta chain features in type 1 diabetes. Findings and caveats of the study: In every one of the four CD4+ subsets, TCRB CDR3s were moderately but significantly shorter in Type 1 diabetes patients.

Their specific antigens are unknown. The sequenced template was cDNA made from the entire isolated RNA. Profiling relied on immunoSEQ multiplex PCR, and the TCRdb table lists in-frame clones only, not all of them. In the table there are 250,000 or so clones, about a fifth of which are singletons. Sequencing input: naive CD4+ T cells from blood. These TCRs come from a woman in her forties with type 1 diabetes.

A few counts support this clone. The chain employs TRBV7-2 and TRBJ1-2; perhaps TRBD1 as D (6 bases). The CDR3 spans 13 residues. CDR1 is SGHTA and CDR2 is FQGNSA in the germline V gene. Trimming took 4 bases from V and 7 from J, leaving 13 bases between them. The CDR3 region has the DNA TGTGCCAGCAGCTCCCGTGGGGGCAGTGGCTACACCTTC. This codes for CASSSRGGSGYTF.

On this clone: Other nucleotide sequences in the sample specify the same CDR3. This chain links TRBV19 with TRBJ1-5; 8 bases map to TRBD1. J lost 4 bases, V lost 5 bases, and 4 bases had no gene match. The CDR3 has 14 residues. Germline-derived CDR1 and CDR2 are LNHDA and SQIVND (reference sequence). CDR3 DNA: TGTGCCAGTAGTCCTACAGGGGGAAATCAGCCCCAGCATTTT. It codes for CASSPTGGNQPQHF.